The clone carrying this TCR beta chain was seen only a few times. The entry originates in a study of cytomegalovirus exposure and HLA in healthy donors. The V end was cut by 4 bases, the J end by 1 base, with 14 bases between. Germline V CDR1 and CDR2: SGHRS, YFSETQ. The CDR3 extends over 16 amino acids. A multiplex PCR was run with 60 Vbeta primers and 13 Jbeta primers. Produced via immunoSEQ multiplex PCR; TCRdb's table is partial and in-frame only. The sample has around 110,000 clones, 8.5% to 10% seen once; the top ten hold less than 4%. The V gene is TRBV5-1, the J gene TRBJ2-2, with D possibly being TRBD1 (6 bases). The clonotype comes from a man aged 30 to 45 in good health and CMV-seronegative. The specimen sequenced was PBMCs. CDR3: CASSPGQQLNTGELFF. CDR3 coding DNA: TGCGCCAGCAGCCCCGGACAGCAATTGAACACCGGGGAGCTGTTTTTT. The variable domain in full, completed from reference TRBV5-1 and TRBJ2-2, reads KAGVTQTPRYLIKTRGQQVTLSCSPISGHRSVSWYQQTPGQGLQFLFEYFSETQRNKGNFPGRFSGRQFSNSRSEMNVSTLELGDSALYLCASSPGQQLNTGELFFGEGSRLTVL.